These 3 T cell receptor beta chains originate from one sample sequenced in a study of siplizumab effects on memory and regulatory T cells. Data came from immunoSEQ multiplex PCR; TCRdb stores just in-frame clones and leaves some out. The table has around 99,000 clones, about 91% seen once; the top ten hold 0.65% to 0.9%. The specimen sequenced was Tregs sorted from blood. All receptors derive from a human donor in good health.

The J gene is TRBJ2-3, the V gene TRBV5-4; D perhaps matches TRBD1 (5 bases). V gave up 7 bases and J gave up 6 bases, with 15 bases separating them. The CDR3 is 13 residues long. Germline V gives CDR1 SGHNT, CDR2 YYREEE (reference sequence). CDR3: CASQEDNQDTQYF. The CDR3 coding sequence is TGTGCCAGCCAAGAGGACAATCAGGATACGCAGTATTTT.

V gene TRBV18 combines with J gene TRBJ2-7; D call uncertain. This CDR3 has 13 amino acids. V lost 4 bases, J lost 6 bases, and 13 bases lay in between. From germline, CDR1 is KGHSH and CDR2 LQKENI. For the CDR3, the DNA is TGTGCCAGCTCACAAGGGTCGCGCCGCGAGCAGTACTTC. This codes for CASSQGSRREQYF.

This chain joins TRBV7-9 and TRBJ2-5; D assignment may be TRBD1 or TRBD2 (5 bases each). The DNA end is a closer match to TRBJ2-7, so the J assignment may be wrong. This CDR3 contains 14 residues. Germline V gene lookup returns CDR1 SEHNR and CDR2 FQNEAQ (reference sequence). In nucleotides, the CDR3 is TGTGCCAGCAGTTGGGGACCGCCTCCCTACGAGCAGTACTTC. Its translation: CASSWGPPPYEQYF.